The subject of this entry is one T cell receptor beta chain. These data belong to a study of blood T cell repertoires in COVID-19. Study information: The United States, Italy and Spain provided the acute and convalescent COVID-19 samples.

As originally analysed: Cell counts per sample came from amplifying reference gene primers. TCRdb's table, derived via immunoSEQ multiplex PCR, lists solely in-frame clones and lacks some. The DNA gave D and trimming, while V, J and clone size come from that table. The table has hundreds of thousands of clones, about nine tenths seen once. The CDR3 has 17 amino acids. Germline V gives CDR1 SGHTA, CDR2 FQGNSA. V lost 5 bases, J lost 6 bases, and 23 bases lay in between. Cohort placement rested on clinical history that participants reported themselves. The sequencing input was PBMCs or T cells enriched from blood (not recorded which). The chain joins TRBV7-2 to TRBJ1-5; perhaps TRBD1 as D (5 bases). This TCR derives from a woman aged 50 to 65 who had been exposed to COVID-19. The CDR3 sequence is CASSRADGAPGVQPQHF. The CDR3 nucleotides are TGTGCCAGCAGCCGGGCGGACGGGGCGCCGGGGGTTCAGCCCCAGCATTTT. Together with reference TRBV7-2 and TRBJ1-5, the CDR3 gives the full variable domain: GAGVSQSPSNKVTEKGKDVELRCDPISGHTALYWYRQSLGQGLEFLIYFQGNSAPDKSGLPSDRFSAERTGGSVSTLTIQRTQQEDSAVYLCASSRADGAPGVQPQHFGDGTRLSIL.